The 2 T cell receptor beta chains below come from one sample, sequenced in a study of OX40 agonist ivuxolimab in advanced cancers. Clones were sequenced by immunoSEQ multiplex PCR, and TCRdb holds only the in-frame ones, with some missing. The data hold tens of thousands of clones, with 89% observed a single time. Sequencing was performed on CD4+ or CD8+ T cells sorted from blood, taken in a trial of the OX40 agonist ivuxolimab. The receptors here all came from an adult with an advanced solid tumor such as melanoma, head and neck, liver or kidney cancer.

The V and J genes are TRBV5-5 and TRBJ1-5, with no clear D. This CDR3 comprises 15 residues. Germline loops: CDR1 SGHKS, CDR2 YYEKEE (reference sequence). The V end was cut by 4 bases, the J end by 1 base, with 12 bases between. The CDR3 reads CASSPLGISNQPQHF. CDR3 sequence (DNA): TGTGCCAGCAGCCCGTTAGGTATAAGCAATCAGCCCCAGCATTTT.

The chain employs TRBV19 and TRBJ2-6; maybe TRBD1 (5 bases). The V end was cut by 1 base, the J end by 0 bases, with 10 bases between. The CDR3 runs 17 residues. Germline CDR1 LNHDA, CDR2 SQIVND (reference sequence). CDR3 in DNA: TGTGCCAGTAGTATAGCAGGGATAAACTCTGGGGCCAACGTCCTGACTTTC. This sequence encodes CASSIAGINSGANVLTF.